A selection of T cell receptor beta chains follows, all from one sample in a study of T cell responses to AZD1222 COVID-19 vaccine. The assay was immunoSEQ multiplex PCR, and TCRdb's table has in-frame clones only and misses some. This repertoire shows 90,000 to 110,000 clones, over 75% found once; its top ten account for 9.5% to 15%. This material consisted of peripheral blood, taken on day 0 of MenACWY control vaccination. The receptors stem from an adult in good health. CDR3s include the opening cysteine and the closing phenylalanine or tryptophan. Each record gives: clone size, J gene, D gene, V gene, CDR3 length, CDR3 protein, CDR3 DNA. A D gene is named only where the DNA matches it firmly. Where a row states a size, it is once, few, many or the class of an expanded clone; other rows omit it.

NA	TRBJ1-2	NA	TRBV6-5	14	CASISGYPNYGYTF	TGTGCCAGCATATCAGGGTACCCTAACTATGGCTACACCTTC
few	TRBJ2-7	NA	TRBV4-2	15	CASSQDLAVTYEQYF	TGTGCCAGCAGCCAAGATCTCGCGGTGACCTACGAGCAGTACTTC
few	TRBJ2-2	NA	TRBV10-3	15	CAISESTGGTGELFF	TGTGCCATCAGTGAGTCGACAGGAGGCACCGGGGAGCTGTTTTTT
once	TRBJ2-5	NA	TRBV18	13	CASSLGTSGAQYF	TGTGCCAGCTCACTTGGGACTTCAGGGGCCCAGTACTTC
NA	TRBJ2-3	NA	TRBV2	14	CASSESGGLDTQYF	TGTGCCAGCAGTGAATCCGGGGGCTTAGATACGCAGTATTTT
NA	TRBJ2-7	TRBD1	TRBV7-2	15	CASSLRWDSSYEQYF	TGTGCCAGCAGTTTAAGGTGGGACAGCTCCTACGAGCAGTACTTC
NA	TRBJ2-1	TRBD2	TRBV5-1	18	CASSWTAFGSGSYNEQFF	TGCGCCAGCAGCTGGACCGCGTTCGGTAGCGGGAGCTACAATGAGCAGTTCTTC
NA	TRBJ1-3	NA	TRBV12-3/TRBV12-4	12	CASSLGEAFIYF	TGTGCCAGCAGTTTGGGTGAGGCCTTCATATATTTT
NA	TRBJ2-1	TRBD2	TRBV9	13	CASSITSSGEQFF	TGTGCCAGCAGCATAACCTCTAGCGGTGAGCAGTTCTTC
NA	TRBJ1-1	NA	TRBV2	13	CASSRRQNTEAFF	TGTGCCAGCAGCCGACGGCAGAACACTGAAGCTTTCTTT
NA	TRBJ1-1	NA	TRBV7-9	13	CASSLLGNTEAFF	TGTGCCAGCAGCTTACTAGGGAACACTGAAGCTTTCTTT
NA	TRBJ1-2	NA	TRBV5-1	15	CASSLDSRSVDGYTF	TGCGCCAGCAGCTTGGATTCCAGGTCGGTGGATGGCTACACCTTC
NA	TRBJ1-1	NA	TRBV5-4	15	CASSLGMTGGTEAFF	TGTGCCAGCAGCTTGGGAATGACGGGGGGCACTGAAGCTTTCTTT
NA	TRBJ2-2	TRBD2	TRBV4-1	16	CASSLSGLAGVEELFF	TGCGCCAGCAGCCTGAGCGGACTAGCGGGAGTCGAGGAGCTGTTTTTT
NA	TRBJ1-1	NA	TRBV30	13	CAWKRGMNTEAFF	TGTGCCTGGAAGCGTGGCATGAACACTGAAGCTTTCTTT